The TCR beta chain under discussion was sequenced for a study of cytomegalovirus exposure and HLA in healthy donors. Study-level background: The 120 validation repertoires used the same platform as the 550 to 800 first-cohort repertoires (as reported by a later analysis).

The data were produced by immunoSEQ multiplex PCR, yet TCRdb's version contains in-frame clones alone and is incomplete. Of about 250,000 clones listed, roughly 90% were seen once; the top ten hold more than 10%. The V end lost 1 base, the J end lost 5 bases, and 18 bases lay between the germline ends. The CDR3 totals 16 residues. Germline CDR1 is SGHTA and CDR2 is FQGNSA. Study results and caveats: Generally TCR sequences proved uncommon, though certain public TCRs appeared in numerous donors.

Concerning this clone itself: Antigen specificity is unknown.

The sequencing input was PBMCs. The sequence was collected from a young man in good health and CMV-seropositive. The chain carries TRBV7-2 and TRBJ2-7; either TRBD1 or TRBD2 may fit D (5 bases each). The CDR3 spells CASSLGLISGTDEQYF. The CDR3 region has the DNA TGTGCCAGCAGCTTAGGCTTGATTTCCGGGACGGACGAGCAGTACTTC.